This T cell receptor beta chain was sequenced in a study of blood T cell repertoires in COVID-19. Study background: Donors in the United States, Italy and Spain gave samples during acute or convalescent COVID-19. T cells, B-cell-depleted T cells, or PBMCs supplied cDNA or gDNA.

CDR3 length: 14 residues. In germline, CDR1 is SGDLS, CDR2 YYNGEE. The V end lost 3 bases, the J end lost 3 bases, and 10 bases lay between the germline ends. Under the authors' procedure: Researchers report that nucleated cell counts were estimated from reference gene primer amplification. TCRdb's table, derived via immunoSEQ multiplex PCR, lists solely in-frame clones and lacks some. The V and J calls and clone size are taken from that table; D and trimming were inferred from the DNA. The sample lists tens of thousands of clones; around nine tenths were seen once. The sample was peripheral blood. The source of this sequence is a man between 65 and 85 years old with acute or convalescent COVID-19. J is TRBJ1-3 and V is TRBV9; no reliable D call. The CDR3 DNA sequence: TGTGCCAGCAGCGCCCTCCCAGATGGAAACACCATATATTTT. It encodes CASSALPDGNTIYF.